These 6 T cell receptor beta chains originate from one sample sequenced in a study of blood T cells in healthy people across ages. Through a sample-barcoded 5' primer and a J-beta primer mix, a second PCR was run for roughly 6 to 12 cycles. In TCRdb, the 5' RACE reads were re-called with MiXCR into one record per CDR3 protein. The sample has approximately 1.5 million distinct CDR3 sequences, approximately 32% seen once. Sequencing was performed on blood. Every receptor here comes from a woman in her twenties or thirties in good health.

A remark on this clonotype: This sequence may be a read error, since a much larger clone differs from it by one base. The chain combines TRBV4-1 with TRBJ2-1; 7 bases agree with TRBD1. This CDR3 is built from 15 residues. The ends lost 3 bases at V and 10 bases at J; junction bases unmatched: 12. Per the germline V gene, CDR1 is MGHRA and CDR2 is YSYEKL. The CDR3: CASSQTLEGGHEQFF. CDR3 nucleotide sequence: TGCGCCAGCAGCCAGACCCTTGAAGGGGGCCACGAGCAGTTCTTC.

The chain uses TRBV15 and TRBJ1-1, with 7 bases that match TRBD1. This CDR3 is built from 16 residues. The V gene's germline CDR1 is LNHNV and CDR2 YYDKDF (reference sequence). The V gene end was trimmed by 3 bases and the J gene end by 5 bases; junction bases not matched to a gene: 12. The CDR3 coding sequence is TGTGCCACCAGCAGCGGGGTGACAGGGAAGGGGACTGAAGCTTTCTTT. The encoded protein is CATSSGVTGKGTEAFF.

A remark on this clonotype: One end of the junction does not line up with germline, which may come from a read error. CDR3 DNA: TGTGCCAGTAGTTACTCCGGACAGGGCCAGGGCTATGCAGGCGCTGAAGCTTTCTTT. It translates to CASSYSGQGQGYAGAEAFF. The J gene is TRBJ1-1, the V gene TRBV6-5; TRBD1 matches at 8 bases. Per germline, CDR1 MNHEY and CDR2 SVGAGI. This CDR3 is 19 amino acids long.

This clonotype occurred a few times. The chain carries TRBV10-2 and TRBJ2-6, with 13 bases aligning to TRBD2. This CDR3 is 17 amino acids long. Germline trimming cut 4 bases from V and 2 bases from J; bases unmatched to any gene: 2. CDR1 WSHSY and CDR2 SAAADI come from the germline V gene. The CDR3 DNA sequence: TGCGCCAGCAGTGGGACTAGCGGGGGAACTGGGGCCAACGTCCTGACTTTC. Its translation: CASSGTSGGTGANVLTF.

This clonotype appeared many times. This chain links TRBV15 with TRBJ2-7, with D hard to call. The CDR3 is made up of 14 amino acids. Per the germline V gene, CDR1 is LNHNV and CDR2 is YYDKDF (reference sequence). The V end lost 0 bases, the J end lost 3 bases, and 9 bases lay between the germline ends. The CDR3: CATSRDRSSYEQYF. The DNA of the CDR3 is TGTGCCACCAGCAGAGATCGGAGCAGCTACGAGCAGTACTTC.

This clonotype was seen a handful of times. The rearrangement joins TRBV28 to TRBJ2-7, with 8 positions matching TRBD2. This CDR3 spans 14 amino acids. V shed 7 bases, J shed 1 base, and the junction held 6 bases outside the gene matches. Germline V gene lookup returns CDR1 MDHEN and CDR2 SYDVKM. The CDR3 here is CASMRGGRSYEQYF. The CDR3 coding sequence is TGTGCCAGCATGCGGGGCGGGAGGTCCTACGAGCAGTACTTC.